At least ten counts were recorded for the clone carrying this T cell receptor (beta chain). Its matching antigen is unknown. This CDR3 region has 17 residues. Germline V gene data show CDR1 as MNHNS and CDR2 as SASEGT. The V and J ends lost 2 bases and 0 bases respectively, with 16 bases between them. This specimen belongs to a study of Graves' ophthalmopathy and Graves' hyperthyroidism. Background on the study: Peripheral blood sampling occurred at initial diagnosis, before any treatment. Study results and caveats: Using 13 signatures, a model distinguished ophthalmopathy from stable hyperthyroidism, reaching around 88% sensitivity and approximately 81% specificity. Most clonotypes expanded in thyroid above 0.001 frequency were present in blood too.

The study amplified TCR beta CDR3 regions using RNA transcripts. The authors performed first-round RT-PCR with HTBI primers and then a second-round multiplex PCR. TCRdb analysed the multiplex PCR reads with MiXCR anew, one entry per CDR3 protein. The table records 350,000 to 400,000 distinct CDR3 sequences, approximately 20% of them present only once. Ophthalmopathic donors had moderate-to-severe activity, CAS ≥3 and NOSPECS ≥4, with disease that had lasted under 3 months. The receptor comes from a woman aged 18-29 years with Graves' ophthalmopathy. The sequencing sample was made of peripheral blood. This chain joins TRBV6-1 and TRBJ1-2; D is unclear. The CDR3 region has the DNA TGTGCCAGCAGTGAACGTTTAGAGACCACCCCTAACTATGGCTACACCTTC. This codes for CASSERLETTPNYGYTF.